Described below is a single TCR beta chain sequence and its context. No cognate antigen has been identified for it. No base quality information exists; no much larger clone differs at one position. This sample includes further DNA sequences coding for the same CDR3. This sample stems from a study of Ad26.COV2.S vaccination and SARS-CoV-2 variants (TCRdb year 2021). Background for the entire study: Donors in the vaccine arm were drawn from COV1001, a multicentre, randomized, double-blind, placebo-controlled phase I-IIa trial testing Ad26.COV2.S in healthy adults. Ad26.COV2.S was administered intramuscularly at a dose of 5x10^10 or 1x10^11 viral particles, either as one shot or as two shots given 56 days apart. TCRbeta repertoire sequencing was used to assess the specificity and breadth of SARS-CoV-2-reactive T cell receptors after Ad26.COV2.S vaccination. The TCR-sequenced set comprised approximately 30 samples: some 19 Ad26.COV2.S vaccine recipients, 5 placebo recipients and 8 SARS-CoV-2 convalescent individuals. Trial participants were randomized into five groups of five: low-dose or high-dose Ad26.COV2.S given once or twice, or placebo on both occasions. Blinding of investigators to trial group allocation was maintained during experiments and outcome assessment. General findings and caveats noted by the study authors: After vaccination, substantial breadth of spike-specific CD8+ and CD4+ T cell responses was reported. Comparing responses between vaccine doses or regimens was not something the study was powered to do. The authors noted that the TCR breadth and depth analyses may have underestimated total T cell responses. Vaccine and placebo recipients had comparable non-spike TCR breadth, which fits with the vaccine containing only spike. Compared with placebo recipients, Ad26.COV2.S recipients showed higher spike-specific TCR breadth (P = 0.0014).

The V end gives up 6 bases and the J end 0 bases, leaving 4 bases in the junction not matched to a gene. Counted from cysteine to phenylalanine, this CDR3 has 14 amino acids. Only the CDR3 DNA is retained, 42 bases long and in frame from the first base. CDR1 and CDR2 (LNHDA, SQIVND) derive from the germline V gene (reference sequence). The immunoSEQ Assay was used to sequence TCRbeta CDR3 regions. After extraction, genomic DNA underwent amplification by bias-controlled multiplex PCR, followed by high-throughput sequencing. The source study handled its data this way. Collapsing and filtering of sequences were performed to quantify the absolute abundance of each unique TCRbeta CDR3 region. T cell fraction was estimated by normalization of TCRbeta template counts to usable DNA, with usable DNA being measured through amplification of reference genes present in all nucleated cells. Repertoire TCRs were annotated as SARS-CoV-2-specific when V gene, CDR3 amino acid sequence and J gene were exactly matched to a known reactive TCR set. The reference SARS-CoV-2 TCR set came from MIRA and was filtered for enrichment in COVID-19-positive ImmuneCODE repertoires, removing public or cross-reactive TCRs. Drawing on the MIRA antigens, annotated TCRs were analysed further at the level of specific ORF or position within ORF. Breadth was defined as annotated unique rearrangements over total unique productive rearrangements; depth was the summed frequency of those rearrangements. Group comparisons of TCR breadth used two-sided Wilcoxon rank-sum tests. The immuneACCESS repertoire file appears here via TCRdb, limited to in-frame rearrangements. These files lack a portion of the clones; in checked studies, under half of the deficit traces to unresolved V genes, and the cause of the others is not known. The V and J calls and clone size were taken over from that table, and D and trimming were inferred from the DNA. The sample contains roughly 380,000 clones, around nine tenths of them found a single time. The ten largest clones represent more than 3% of the sample.

This specimen's treatment or condition label, per the study, means: roughly 20 received Ad26.COV2.S at low or high dose, single or two shots; 5 received placebo; per-sample allocation not given. Repertoires of vaccine and placebo recipients were sequenced from samples collected on day 63 after the first injection. In Cohort 1b, roughly 26 adults aged 18-55 years were enrolled at a single site in Boston, USA, between 29 July and 7 August 2020. As a vaccine, Ad26.COV2.S was a replication-incompetent adenovirus type 26 vector that expressed a prefusion-stabilized SARS-CoV-2 spike protein derived from the original Wuhan strain.

The clonotype was recovered from a person between 18 and 59 years old who received the Ad26.COV2.S COVID-19 vaccine or a placebo. The sequencing used peripheral blood, collected in a trial of Ad26.COV2.S vaccine versus placebo. Recombination joined TRBV19 with TRBJ2-7; TRBD1 matches 8 bases in the middle. The DNA sequence is given as TGTGCCAGTAGCACGGACAGGGACTCCTACGAGCAGTACTTC. Its protein reads: CASSTDRDSYEQYF.